The T cell receptor beta chain described here comes from a study of radiation and T cells in renal cell carcinoma (dated by TCRdb to the early 2020s). Context from the whole study: TCR beta sequencing covered 50 to 55 samples in total, comprising approximately 26 tumors and approximately 27 peripheral blood samples. The final blood draw took place at 4 weeks after radiation, the same time as nephrectomy. In the approximately 58 samples combined, fewer than 5 million unique CDR3 nucleotide sequences were found, encoding roughly 2.5 million unique CDR3 amino acid sequences.

Read against the paper, the sample's time point label means: blood 4 weeks post-SBRT, at nephrectomy. Per the publication, the treatment or condition label means: 15 Gy SBRT to primary tumor, nephrectomy 4 weeks later. Samples were obtained from a clinical trial, in which 15 Gy stereotactic body radiation therapy was delivered to primary renal cell carcinomas and nephrectomy was performed 4 weeks later. Serial peripheral blood from radiation-treated patients was sampled at baseline, 2 weeks and 4 weeks after SBRT to track tumor-enriched clonotypes. All patients had renal cell carcinoma with clear cell pathology. Genomic DNA for TCR sequencing was prepared using the QIAamp DNA Blood Mini Kit (Qiagen). Samples were included in the analyses only if all quality control checks were passed. With respect to this clone: Its antigen is still unknown. Base quality data are lacking; no much larger clone is found one base away.

The CDR3 starts with the cysteine, ends with the phenylalanine, and has 14 residues. Only CDR3 DNA remains: 42 bases, in frame from the first base. At the junction V is shortened by 6 bases and J by 6 bases; bases outside the gene matches: 8. The germline V gene sets CDR1 to MNHEY and CDR2 to SVGAGI. Following the manufacturer's recommendations, the immunoSEQ kit was used to generate TCR beta libraries from genomic DNA. For library preparation, a first multiplex PCR was performed with proprietary primers, followed by a second PCR in which unique barcodes were added, and bead cleanups were performed after each round. Each sample batch included a kit-provided positive control reaction and a negative control reaction. The final libraries underwent checking on an Agilent 4200 TapeStation D1000 ScreenTape, volumetric pooling, and quantification by qPCR. Sequencing was performed on an Illumina NextSeq500 with a MidOutput 150-cycle cartridge, and 156 Read1 and 15 Index1 cycles were run with kit custom primers. The pooled library was loaded at approximately 0.95 pM with approximately 20% PhiX control spiked in. In the original analysis: Vendor-processed data were analyzed in R, with a clonotype defined as all T cells sharing the same CDR3 nucleotide sequence. In the clone abundance analyses, frequencies were normalized to the 10,000 most abundant clones in each sample. Public T cell clones, which averaged fewer than five per sample, were excluded before analysis. Tumor-enriched clonotypes and baseline blood-enriched clonotypes were defined as those with an abundance difference of at least 32-fold between compartments. A beta-binomial differential abundance model was applied to find clonotypes that expanded or contracted between blood time points. Similarity between tumor and blood repertoires was quantified using the Baroni-Urbani and Buser coefficient, and groups were compared with two-tailed Wilcoxon tests in R. TCRdb provides this immuneACCESS table in a form limited to in-frame rearrangements. Some clones are lacking; in checked studies, under half of them reflect an unresolved V gene, and why the rest are absent is not known. D and trimming were read from the DNA, whereas the V and J calls and clone size are those reported in that table. This sample comprises roughly 82,000 clones, 89% of them detected only once. In total, the top ten clones hold over 5.5% of the sample.

The full study reports these points: Tracking of blood repertoire dynamics stopped at about 4 weeks after treatment, with no follow-up past that point. Because pretreatment tumor biopsies were not available, the baseline intratumoral presence of clonotypes could not be determined. With a single-armed trial design, the study had no way to address how radiation dose or scheduling affects the TCR repertoire. In blood, the top tumor clonotypes increased between baseline and 2 weeks post-radiation and then shrank by 4 weeks, which suggests that tumor-resident clones expanded only transiently.

The chain is encoded by TRBV6-5 joined to TRBJ2-1; 7 of the junction bases match TRBD2. The sequence came from a woman in her seventies with renal cell carcinoma. Sequencing used blood, obtained from a patient whose treatment included radiotherapy and nephrectomy. CDR3 sequence: CASSPVRGVNEQFF. The sequence in DNA is TGTGCCAGCAGCCCTGTTCGGGGGGTCAATGAGCAGTTCTTC.